The clone carrying this T cell receptor (beta chain) has just one count. The target antigen is unknown. Per germline, CDR1 MNHEY and CDR2 SMNVEV (reference sequence). The germline V and J ends were trimmed by 6 bases and 6 bases, with 17 bases remaining between them. This CDR3 has 14 residues. The table came from immunoSEQ multiplex PCR; TCRdb's copy has only in-frame clones and leaves some out. In the table there are 130,000 to 150,000 clones, 85% to 90% of which are singletons. The data were obtained in a study of T cell responses to AZD1222 COVID-19 vaccine. Study-wide results and caveats: Donors were chiefly white British, with a greater number of females, and clonal diversity was perhaps underestimated. Baseline seropositivity characterized only six or seven AZD1222 recipients.

This clonotype was sampled from an adult in good health. The input for sequencing was peripheral blood, taken on day 0 of AZD1222 vaccination. The chain uses TRBV27 and TRBJ1-2; D is unclear. The CDR3 coding sequence is TGTGCCAGCAGCATAACTCGACATGTCGATGGCTACACCTTC. Translation: CASSITRHVDGYTF.